The present T cell receptor (beta chain) was sequenced within a study of cytomegalovirus exposure and HLA in healthy donors. Comment on this clone: Its specificity is unknown.

Between the trimmed V and J ends, which lost 1 base and 2 bases, there was a span of 12 bases. Looked up from germline, CDR1 is SGHAT and CDR2 is FQNNGV. This CDR3 has 16 amino acids. Profiled with immunoSEQ multiplex PCR; TCRdb holds only in-frame clones, not every one. The sample includes just under 150,000 clones, roughly 90% of them seen just once. An approximately 120-subject validation cohort, separate from the approximately 720-subject first cohort, supplied the donors. General study points: Three CMV-associated chains were confirmed in vitro to be specific for CMV antigens.

This sequence originates from a man between 18 and 35 years old in good health and CMV-seropositive. This rearrangement joins TRBV11-2 to TRBJ1-3; TRBD1 is a possible D gene (6 bases). Sequencing was carried out using PBMCs. CDR3 in amino acids: CASSLGVTGTGNTIYF. The DNA for the CDR3 is TGTGCCAGCAGCTTAGGGGTTACAGGGACTGGAAACACCATATATTTT. The whole variable domain, remainder taken from reference TRBV11-2 and TRBJ1-3, is EAGVAQSPRYKIIEKRQSVAFWCNPISGHATLYWYQQILGQGPKLLIQFQNNGVVDDSQLPKDRFSAERLKGVDSTLKIQPAKLEDSAVYLCASSLGVTGTGNTIYFGEGSWLTVV.